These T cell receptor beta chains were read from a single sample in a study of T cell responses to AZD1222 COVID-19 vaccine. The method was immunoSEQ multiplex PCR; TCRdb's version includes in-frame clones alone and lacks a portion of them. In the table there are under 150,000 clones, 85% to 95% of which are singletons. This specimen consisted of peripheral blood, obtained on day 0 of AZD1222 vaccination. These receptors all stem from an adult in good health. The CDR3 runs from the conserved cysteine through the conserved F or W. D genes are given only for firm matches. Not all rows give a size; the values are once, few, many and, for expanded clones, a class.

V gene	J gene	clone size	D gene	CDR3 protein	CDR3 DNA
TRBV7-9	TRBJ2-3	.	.	CASSQGRYF	TGTGCCAGCAGCCAAGGCCGGTATTTT
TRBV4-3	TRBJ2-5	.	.	CASSQDMGLSQETQYF	TGCGCCAGCAGCCAAGATATGGGACTGAGCCAAGAGACCCAGTACTTC
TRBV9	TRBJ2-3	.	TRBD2	CASSVVSGASTDTQYF	TGTGCCAGCAGCGTAGTAAGCGGGGCTAGCACAGATACGCAGTATTTT
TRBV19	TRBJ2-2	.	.	CASSIQANTGELFF	TGTGCCAGTAGTATCCAGGCGAACACCGGGGAGCTGTTTTTT
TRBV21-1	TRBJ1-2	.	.	CASSTSGTGVGYGYTF	TGTGCCAGCAGCACCTCCGGGACAGGGGTTGGATATGGCTACACCTTC
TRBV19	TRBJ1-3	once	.	CASSVRTPISGNTIYF	TGTGCCAGTAGTGTGCGGACACCCATCTCTGGAAACACCATATATTTT
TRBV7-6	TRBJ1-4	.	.	CASSLASRGASNEKLFF	TGTGCCAGCAGCTTAGCCTCACGGGGGGCAAGTAATGAAAAACTGTTTTTT
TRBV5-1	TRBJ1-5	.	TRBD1	CASSLTGAPNQPQHF	TGCGCCAGCAGCTTAACAGGGGCGCCCAATCAGCCCCAGCATTTT
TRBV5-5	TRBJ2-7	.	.	CASSPRGPQGSYEQYF	TGTGCCAGCAGCCCCCGGGGGCCACAGGGCTCCTACGAGCAGTACTTC
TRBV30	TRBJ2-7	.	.	CALGLGRYEQYF	TGTGCCCTGGGTTTGGGACGATACGAGCAGTACTTC
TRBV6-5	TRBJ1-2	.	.	CASSRGEANYGYTF	TGTGCCAGCAGTAGAGGAGAAGCTAACTATGGCTACACCTTC
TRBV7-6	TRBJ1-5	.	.	CASSPRSDSNQPQHF	TGTGCCAGCAGCCCGCGGAGTGATAGCAATCAGCCCCAGCATTTT
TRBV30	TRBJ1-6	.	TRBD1	CAWKQGIIPLHF	TGTGCCTGGAAACAGGGGATAATACCCCTCCACTTT
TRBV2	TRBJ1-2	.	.	CASSESGTAYGYTF	TGTGCCAGCAGTGAATCCGGGACGGCCTACGGCTACACCTTC
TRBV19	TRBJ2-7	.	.	CASSVGQGGYEQYF	TGTGCCAGTAGTGTCGGCCAGGGGGGGTACGAGCAGTACTTC
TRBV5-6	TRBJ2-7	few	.	CASSPGSRNEQYF	TGTGCCAGCAGCCCCGGGTCACGGAACGAGCAGTACTTC
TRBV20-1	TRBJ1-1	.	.	CSASVGTDKAFF	TGCAGTGCTAGTGTGGGAACTGATAAAGCTTTCTTT
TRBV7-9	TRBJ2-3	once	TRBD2	CASSLGAGGPGDTQYF	TGTGCCAGCAGCTTAGGAGCGGGAGGGCCGGGAGATACGCAGTATTTT
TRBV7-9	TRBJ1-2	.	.	CASSLDGGDYGYTF	TGTGCCAGCAGCTTAGATGGAGGGGATTATGGCTACACCTTC
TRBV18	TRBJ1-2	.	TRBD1	CASSPSGTGDGYTF	TGTGCCAGCTCACCGTCCGGGACAGGGGATGGCTACACCTTC
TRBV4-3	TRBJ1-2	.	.	CASSQDVGRKLYGYTF	TGCGCCAGCAGCCAAGATGTAGGAAGAAAACTCTATGGCTACACCTTC
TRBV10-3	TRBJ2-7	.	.	CAISVVPHEGSEQYF	TGTGCCATCAGTGTGGTCCCCCATGAGGGCTCCGAGCAGTACTTC
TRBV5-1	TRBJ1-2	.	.	CASSLETGYGYTF	TGCGCCAGCAGCCTTGAGACAGGCTATGGCTACACCTTC
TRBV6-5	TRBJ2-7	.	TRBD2	CASGRDSGRNLKQYF	TGTGCCAGCGGCAGGGATAGCGGGAGGAACCTCAAGCAGTACTTC
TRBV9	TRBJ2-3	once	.	CASSVGAPPTGYTDTQYF	TGTGCCAGCAGCGTAGGTGCCCCCCCCACGGGTTACACAGATACGCAGTATTTT
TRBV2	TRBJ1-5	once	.	CASSDNFNQPQHF	TGTGCCAGCAGTGACAACTTCAATCAGCCCCAGCATTTT
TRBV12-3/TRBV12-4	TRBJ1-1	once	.	CASSRTEYTEAFF	TGTGCCAGCAGTAGGACAGAGTACACTGAAGCTTTCTTT
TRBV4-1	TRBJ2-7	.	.	CASRVSRGDNYEQYF	TGCGCCAGCAGAGTATCTAGGGGGGACAACTACGAGCAGTACTTC
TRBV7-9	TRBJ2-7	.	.	CASSPRKSYEQYF	TGTGCCAGCAGCCCGCGAAAATCCTACGAGCAGTACTTC
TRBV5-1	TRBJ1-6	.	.	CASSVAGDPGNSPLHF	TGCGCCAGCAGCGTAGCCGGGGACCCAGGAAATTCACCCCTCCACTTT
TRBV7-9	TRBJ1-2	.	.	CASSLAAGSGYTF	TGTGCCAGCAGCTTAGCGGCGGGGTCTGGCTACACCTTC
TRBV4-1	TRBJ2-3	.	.	CASSQSRDSTDTQYF	TGCGCCAGCAGCCAGAGCCGCGATAGCACAGATACGCAGTATTTT
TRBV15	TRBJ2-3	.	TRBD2	CATSRASGGGTDTQYF	TGTGCCACCAGCAGAGCATCGGGAGGTGGCACAGATACGCAGTATTTT
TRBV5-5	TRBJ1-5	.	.	CASSPDGSNQPQHF	TGTGCCAGCAGCCCAGACGGGAGCAATCAGCCCCAGCATTTT
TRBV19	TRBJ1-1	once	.	CASSIGVGTEAFF	TGTGCCAGTAGTATTGGGGTTGGGACTGAAGCTTTCTTT
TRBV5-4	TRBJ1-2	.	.	CASTAENYGYTF	TGTGCCAGCACGGCGGAGAACTATGGCTACACCTTC
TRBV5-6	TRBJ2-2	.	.	CASSLGTLGELFF	TGTGCCAGCAGCCTCGGGACACTCGGGGAGCTGTTTTTT
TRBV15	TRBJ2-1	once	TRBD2	CATSATSGRNEQFF	TGTGCCACCAGCGCCACTAGCGGGAGAAATGAGCAGTTCTTC
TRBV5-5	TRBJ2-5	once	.	CASSPRDVEPLKTQYF	TGTGCCAGCAGCCCCAGGGACGTAGAGCCTTTGAAGACCCAGTACTTC
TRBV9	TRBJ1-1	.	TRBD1	CASSSQPTGMNTEAFF	TGTGCCAGCAGCTCCCAGCCGACAGGGATGAACACTGAAGCTTTCTTT
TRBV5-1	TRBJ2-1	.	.	CASSLGVLTSYNEQFF	TGCGCCAGCAGCTTGGGGGTTCTCACGTCCTACAATGAGCAGTTCTTC
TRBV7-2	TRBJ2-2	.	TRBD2	CASTLYLGGGRTGELFF	TGTGCCAGCACCCTCTATTTGGGTGGCGGGAGAACCGGGGAGCTGTTTTTT
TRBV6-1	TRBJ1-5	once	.	CASSEAWGSANQPQHF	TGTGCCAGCAGTGAAGCGTGGGGCAGTGCCAATCAGCCCCAGCATTTT
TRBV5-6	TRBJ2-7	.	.	CASSWGAAYEQYF	TGTGCCAGCAGCTGGGGTGCGGCCTACGAGCAGTACTTC
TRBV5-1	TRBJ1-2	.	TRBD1	CASSQDRGTTPYGYTF	TGCGCCAGCAGCCAAGACAGGGGGACTACTCCCTATGGCTACACCTTC
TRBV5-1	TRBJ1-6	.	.	CASSLNEDSPLHF	TGCGCCAGCAGCTTGAATGAGGATTCACCCCTCCACTTT
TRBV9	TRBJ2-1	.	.	CASSVLARGPNEQFF	TGTGCCAGCAGCGTTTTGGCTAGAGGACCCAATGAGCAGTTCTTC
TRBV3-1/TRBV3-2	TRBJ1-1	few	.	CASSQGAGRMNTEAFF	TGTGCCAGCAGCCAAGGGGCAGGTCGGATGAACACTGAAGCTTTCTTT
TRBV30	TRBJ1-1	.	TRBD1	CAWNTQGAQHTEAFF	TGTGCCTGGAATACACAGGGGGCGCAACACACTGAAGCTTTCTTT
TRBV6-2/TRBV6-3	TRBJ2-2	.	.	CASSWVAGELFF	TGTGCCAGCAGTTGGGTGGCCGGGGAGCTGTTTTTT
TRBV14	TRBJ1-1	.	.	CASSQVRVGSAEAFF	TGTGCCAGCAGCCAAGTTCGCGTGGGGTCGGCTGAAGCTTTCTTT
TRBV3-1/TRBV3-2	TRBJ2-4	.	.	CASSQDQHWKNIQYF	TGTGCCAGCAGCCAAGATCAACATTGGAAAAACATTCAGTACTTC
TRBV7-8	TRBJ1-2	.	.	CASSLGGGARGYTF	TGTGCCAGCAGCTTAGGTGGGGGGGCGCGTGGCTACACCTTC
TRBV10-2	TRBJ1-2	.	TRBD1	CASSTGKGYTF	TGCGCCAGTTCGACAGGGAAAGGCTACACCTTC
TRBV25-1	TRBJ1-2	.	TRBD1	CASSGAGTGFPGYTF	TGTGCCAGCAGTGGGGCCGGGACAGGCTTTCCTGGCTACACCTTC
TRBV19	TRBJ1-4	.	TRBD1	CASSQSARGRSNEKLFF	TGTGCCAGTAGCCAAAGCGCCAGGGGGCGAAGTAATGAAAAACTGTTTTTT
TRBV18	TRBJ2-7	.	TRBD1	CASSPGTDYYEQYF	TGTGCCAGCTCACCGGGGACAGACTATTACGAGCAGTACTTC
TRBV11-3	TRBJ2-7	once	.	CASSLSPGTPSEQYF	TGTGCCAGCAGCTTATCGCCGGGAACACCCTCCGAGCAGTACTTC
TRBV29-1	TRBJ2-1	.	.	CSVTERAVNEQFF	TGCAGCGTTACGGAGAGGGCGGTTAATGAGCAGTTCTTC
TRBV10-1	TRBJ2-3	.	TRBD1	CASREPDRTSDTQYF	TGCGCCAGCAGAGAACCGGACAGGACGTCAGATACGCAGTATTTT